This T cell receptor beta chain was sequenced for a study of blood T cell repertoires in COVID-19. Whole-study context: Whether acute or convalescent, the COVID-19 samples came from the United States, Italy and Spain.

Produced via immunoSEQ multiplex PCR; TCRdb's table is partial and in-frame only. The sample consists of 150,000 to 200,000 clones, 76% of them appearing once. V lost 5 bases, J lost 0 bases, and 1 base stayed unmatched. CDR1 is MNHEY and CDR2 is SVGAGI in the germline V gene. This CDR3 has 15 amino acids. Participants came from roughly 25 US areas, aged about 18 to 89 years. Cohorts were based on clinical histories the participants reported. Sequenced input: PBMCs or T cells enriched from blood (not recorded which). The clonotype was recovered from a woman in her fifties or sixties with acute COVID-19. The chain combines TRBV6-5 with TRBJ2-1; 10 nucleotides align to TRBD2. This CDR3 is CASSLAGASYNEQFF. CDR3 nucleotide sequence: TGTGCCAGCAGTCTAGCGGGGGCCTCCTACAATGAGCAGTTCTTC.